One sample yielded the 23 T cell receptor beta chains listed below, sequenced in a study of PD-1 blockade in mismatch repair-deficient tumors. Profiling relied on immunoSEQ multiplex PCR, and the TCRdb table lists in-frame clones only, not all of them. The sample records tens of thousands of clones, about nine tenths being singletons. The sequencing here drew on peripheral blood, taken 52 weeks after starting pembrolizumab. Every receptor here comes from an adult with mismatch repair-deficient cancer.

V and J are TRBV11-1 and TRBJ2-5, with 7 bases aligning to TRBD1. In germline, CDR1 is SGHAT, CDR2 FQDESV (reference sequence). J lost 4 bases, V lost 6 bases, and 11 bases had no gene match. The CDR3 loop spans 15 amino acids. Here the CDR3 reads CASSPGQPGGETQYF. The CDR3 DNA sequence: TGTGCCAGCAGTCCGGGACAGCCAGGGGGAGAGACCCAGTACTTC.

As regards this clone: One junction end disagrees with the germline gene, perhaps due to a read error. CDR3 coding DNA: TGTGCCGTCAGTACATTATCCTACGAGCAGTACTTC. Translating it yields CAVSTLSYEQYF. The chain employs TRBV10-3 and TRBJ2-7; D call uncertain. The CDR3 is made up of 12 amino acids. Germline CDR1 reads ENHRY; CDR2 reads SYGVKD.

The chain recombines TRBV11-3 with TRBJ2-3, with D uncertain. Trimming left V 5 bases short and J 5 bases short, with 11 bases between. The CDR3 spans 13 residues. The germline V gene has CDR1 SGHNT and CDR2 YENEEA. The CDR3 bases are TGTGCCAGCAGCCACTCTCATAGAGATACGCAGTATTTT. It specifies CASSHSHRDTQYF.

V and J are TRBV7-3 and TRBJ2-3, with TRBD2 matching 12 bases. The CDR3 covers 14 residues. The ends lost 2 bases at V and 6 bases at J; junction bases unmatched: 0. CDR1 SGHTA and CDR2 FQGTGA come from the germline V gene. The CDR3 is CASSLGTSGDTQYF. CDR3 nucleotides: TGTGCCAGCAGCTTAGGGACTAGCGGGGATACGCAGTATTTT.

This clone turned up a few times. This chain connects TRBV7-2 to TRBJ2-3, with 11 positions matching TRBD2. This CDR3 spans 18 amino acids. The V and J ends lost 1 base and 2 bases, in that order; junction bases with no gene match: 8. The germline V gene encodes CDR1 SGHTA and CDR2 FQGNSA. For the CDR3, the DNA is TGTGCCAGCAGCTTAGATCTGGGACTAGCGGATTACACAGATACGCAGTATTTT. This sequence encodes CASSLDLGLADYTDTQYF. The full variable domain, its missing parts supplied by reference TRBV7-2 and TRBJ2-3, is GAGVSQSPSNKVTEKGKDVELRCDPISGHTALYWYRQSLGQGLEFLIYFQGNSAPDKSGLPSDRFSAERTGGSVSTLTIQRTQQEDSAVYLCASSLDLGLADYTDTQYFGPGTRLTVL.

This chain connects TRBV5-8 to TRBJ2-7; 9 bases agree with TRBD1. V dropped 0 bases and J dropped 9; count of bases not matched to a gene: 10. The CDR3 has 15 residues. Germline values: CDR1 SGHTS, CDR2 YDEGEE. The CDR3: CASSLDRGLPSWQYF. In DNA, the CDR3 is TGTGCCAGCAGCTTGGACAGGGGGCTACCTTCTTGGCAGTACTTC.

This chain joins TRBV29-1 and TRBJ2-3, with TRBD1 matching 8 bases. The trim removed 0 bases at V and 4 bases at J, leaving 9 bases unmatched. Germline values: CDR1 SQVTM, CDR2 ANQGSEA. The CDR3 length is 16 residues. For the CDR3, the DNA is TGCAGCGTTGAAGATCAGCCAGGGGGCATCGCAGATACGCAGTATTTT. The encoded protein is CSVEDQPGGIADTQYF.

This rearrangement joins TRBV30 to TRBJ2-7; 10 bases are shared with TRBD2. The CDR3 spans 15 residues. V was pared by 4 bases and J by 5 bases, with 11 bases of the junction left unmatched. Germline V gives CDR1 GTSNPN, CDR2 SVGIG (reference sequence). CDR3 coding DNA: TGTGCCTGGAATGATCCCCTAGCGGGAGTAGACGAGCAGTACTTC. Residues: CAWNDPLAGVDEQYF.

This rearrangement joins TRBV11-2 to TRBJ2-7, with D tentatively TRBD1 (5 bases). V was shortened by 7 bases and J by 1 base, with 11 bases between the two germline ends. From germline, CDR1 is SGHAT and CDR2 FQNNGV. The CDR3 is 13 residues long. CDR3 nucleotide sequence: TGTGCCAGCACCTACCCAGGGTCCTACGAGCAGTACTTC. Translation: CASTYPGSYEQYF. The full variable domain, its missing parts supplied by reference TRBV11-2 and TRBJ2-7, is EAGVAQSPRYKIIEKRQSVAFWCNPISGHATLYWYQQILGQGPKLLIQFQNNGVVDDSQLPKDRFSAERLKGVDSTLKIQPAKLEDSAVYLCASTYPGSYEQYFGPGTRLTVT.

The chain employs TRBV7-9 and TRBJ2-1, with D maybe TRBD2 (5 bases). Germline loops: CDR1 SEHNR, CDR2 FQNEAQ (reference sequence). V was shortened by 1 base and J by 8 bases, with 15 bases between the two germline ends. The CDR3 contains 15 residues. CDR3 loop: CASSLVVLGRDEQFF. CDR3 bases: TGTGCCAGCAGCTTAGTGGTACTTGGGCGGGATGAGCAGTTCTTC. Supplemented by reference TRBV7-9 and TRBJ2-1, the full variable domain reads DTGVSQNPRHKITKRGQNVTFRCDPISEHNRLYWYRQTLGQGPEFLTYFQNEAQLEKSRLLSDRFSAERPKGSFSTLEIQRTEQGDSAMYLCASSLVVLGRDEQFFGPGTRLTVL.

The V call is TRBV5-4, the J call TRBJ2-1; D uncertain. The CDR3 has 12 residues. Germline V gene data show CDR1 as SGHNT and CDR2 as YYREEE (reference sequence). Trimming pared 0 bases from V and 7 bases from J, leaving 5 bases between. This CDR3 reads CASSLGVNEQFF. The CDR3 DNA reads TGTGCCAGCAGCTTGGGGGTGAATGAGCAGTTCTTC.

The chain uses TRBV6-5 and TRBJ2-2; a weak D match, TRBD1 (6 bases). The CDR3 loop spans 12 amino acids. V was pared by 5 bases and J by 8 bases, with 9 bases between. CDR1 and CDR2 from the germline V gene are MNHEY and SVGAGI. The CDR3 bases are TGTGCCAGCAGTCAGGGGTTTGGGGAGCTGTTTTTT. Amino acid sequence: CASSQGFGELFF.

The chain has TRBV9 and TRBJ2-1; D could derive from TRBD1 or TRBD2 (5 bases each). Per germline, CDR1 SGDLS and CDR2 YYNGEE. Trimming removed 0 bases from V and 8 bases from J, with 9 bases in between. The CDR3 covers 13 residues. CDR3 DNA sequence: TGTGCCAGCAGCGTAGGGATGGGGGATGAGCAGTTCTTC. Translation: CASSVGMGDEQFF. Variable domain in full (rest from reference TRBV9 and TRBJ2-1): DSGVTQTPKHLITATGQRVTLRCSPRSGDLSVYWYQQSLDQGLQFLIQYYNGEERAKGNILERFSAQQFPDLHSELNLSSLELGDSALYFCASSVGMGDEQFFGPGTRLTVL.

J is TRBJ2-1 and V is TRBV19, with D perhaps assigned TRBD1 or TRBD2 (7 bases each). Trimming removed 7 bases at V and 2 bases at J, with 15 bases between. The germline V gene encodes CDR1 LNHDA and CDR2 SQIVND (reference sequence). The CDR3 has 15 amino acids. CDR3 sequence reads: CASTGEGQTYNEQFF. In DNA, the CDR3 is TGTGCCAGTACGGGGGAGGGACAGACCTACAATGAGCAGTTCTTC.

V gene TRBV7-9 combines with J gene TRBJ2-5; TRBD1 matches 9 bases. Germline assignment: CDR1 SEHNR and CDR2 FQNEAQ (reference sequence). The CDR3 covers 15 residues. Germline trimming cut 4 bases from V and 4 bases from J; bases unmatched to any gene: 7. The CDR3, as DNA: TGTGCCAGCAGCTCGGGACAGGGAATAGGAGAGACCCAGTACTTC. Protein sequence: CASSSGQGIGETQYF. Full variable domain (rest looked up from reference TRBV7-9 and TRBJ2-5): DTGVSQNPRHKITKRGQNVTFRCDPISEHNRLYWYRQTLGQGPEFLTYFQNEAQLEKSRLLSDRFSAERPKGSFSTLEIQRTEQGDSAMYLCASSSGQGIGETQYFGPGTRLLVL.

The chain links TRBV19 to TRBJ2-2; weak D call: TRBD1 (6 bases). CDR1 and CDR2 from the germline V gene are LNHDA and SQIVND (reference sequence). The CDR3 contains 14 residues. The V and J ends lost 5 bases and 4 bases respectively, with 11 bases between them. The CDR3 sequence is CASSSRGSTGELFF. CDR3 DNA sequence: TGTGCCAGTAGTTCTAGGGGGTCCACCGGGGAGCTGTTTTTT.

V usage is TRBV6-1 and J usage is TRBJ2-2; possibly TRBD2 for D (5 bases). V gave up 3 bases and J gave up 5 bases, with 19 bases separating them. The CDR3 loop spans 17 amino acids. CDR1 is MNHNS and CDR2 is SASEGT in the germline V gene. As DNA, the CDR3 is TGTGCCAGCAGTGATTCGTGGGAGAGGAGTTGGACCGGGGAGCTGTTTTTT. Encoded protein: CASSDSWERSWTGELFF.

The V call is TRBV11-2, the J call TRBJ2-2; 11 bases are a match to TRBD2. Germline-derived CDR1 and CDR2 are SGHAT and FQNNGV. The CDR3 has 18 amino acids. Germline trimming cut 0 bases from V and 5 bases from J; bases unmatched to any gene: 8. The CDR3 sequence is CASSLDLAGGSQTGELFF. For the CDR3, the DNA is TGTGCCAGCAGCTTAGATCTAGCGGGAGGCTCTCAGACCGGGGAGCTGTTTTTT.

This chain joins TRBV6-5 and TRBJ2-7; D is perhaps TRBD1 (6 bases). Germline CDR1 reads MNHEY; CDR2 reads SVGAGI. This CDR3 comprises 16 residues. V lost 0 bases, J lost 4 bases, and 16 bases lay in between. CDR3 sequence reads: CASSYSSAGDQYEQYF. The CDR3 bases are TGTGCCAGCAGTTACTCGAGCGCAGGGGACCAGTACGAGCAGTACTTC.

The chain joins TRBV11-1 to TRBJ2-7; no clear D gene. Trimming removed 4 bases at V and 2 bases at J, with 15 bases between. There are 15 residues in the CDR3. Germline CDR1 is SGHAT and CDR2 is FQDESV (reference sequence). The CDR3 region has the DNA TGTGCCAGCAGCTCAAACAGAGTTCCTACCTACGAGCAGTACTTC. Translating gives CASSSNRVPTYEQYF.

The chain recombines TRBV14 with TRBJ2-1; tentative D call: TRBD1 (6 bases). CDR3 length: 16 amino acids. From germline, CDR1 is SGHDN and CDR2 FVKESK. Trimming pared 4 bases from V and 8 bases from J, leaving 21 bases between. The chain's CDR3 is CASSPRGSLSEDEQFF. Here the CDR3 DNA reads TGTGCCAGCAGCCCTAGGGGGAGTTTGAGCGAGGATGAGCAGTTCTTC.

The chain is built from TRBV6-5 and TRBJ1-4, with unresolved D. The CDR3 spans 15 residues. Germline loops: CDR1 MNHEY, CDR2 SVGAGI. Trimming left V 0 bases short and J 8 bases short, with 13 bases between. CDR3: CASSYSGLTWEKLFF. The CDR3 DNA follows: TGTGCCAGCAGTTACTCCGGTCTCACTTGGGAAAAACTGTTTTTT.

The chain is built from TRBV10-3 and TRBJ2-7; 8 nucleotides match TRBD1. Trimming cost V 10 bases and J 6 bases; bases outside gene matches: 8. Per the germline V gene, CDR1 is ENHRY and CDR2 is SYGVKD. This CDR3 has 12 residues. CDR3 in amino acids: CATGQGRGEQYF. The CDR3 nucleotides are TGTGCCACCGGACAGGGTCGAGGCGAGCAGTACTTC.